This TCR beta chain was obtained from a study of blood T cell repertoires in COVID-19. The data were produced by immunoSEQ multiplex PCR, yet TCRdb's version contains in-frame clones alone and is incomplete. The sample lists over 400,000 clones; roughly nine tenths were seen once. The germline V gene has CDR1 KGHDR and CDR2 SFDVKD. The length of the CDR3 is 22 residues. J was trimmed by 1 base and V by 3 bases; bases with no gene match: 25. The chain joins TRBV24-1 to TRBJ1-1; 7 nucleotides align to TRBD1. Specimen: peripheral blood. This receptor was obtained from a woman aged 45-59 years with COVID-19, enrolled during active disease. The CDR3: CATSDLSRSGTAKKSQNTEAFF. For the CDR3, the DNA is TGTGCCACCAGTGATCTTTCTAGATCCGGGACAGCTAAGAAGAGTCAGAACACTGAAGCTTTCTTT.